This TCR beta chain came from a study of response to subunit inactivated influenza vaccine. MiXCR, applied by TCRdb to the RT-PCR reads, yields one record per CDR3 protein. The sample contains hundreds of thousands of distinct CDR3 sequences, 15% to 17% of which appear only once. V lost 2 bases and J 3 bases, leaving 13 bases between the germline ends. This CDR3 region has 15 residues. The specimen comprised PBMCs from blood, sampled 11 to 12 days after vaccination. This clonotype originated in a man aged 45-65 years who received an inactivated influenza vaccine. This chain uses TRBV12-3 or TRBV12-4 with TRBJ1-1; D call uncertain. The CDR3 nucleotides are TGTGCCAGCAGTTTACGGGGTCCGAGGGACACTGAAGCTTTCTTT. Its translation is CASSLRGPRDTEAFF.